This T cell receptor (beta chain) was captured by sequencing in a study of T cells after yellow fever vaccination. Overall study context: SMART-Seq v4 Ultra Low Input handled preparation of low-cell-number fractions.

A 5'RACE template-switching step, the method used to make TCR cDNA, added a universal primer site and UMIs. In TCRdb, the 5' RACE reads were re-called with MiXCR into one record per CDR3 protein. The sample lists 310,000 or so distinct CDR3 sequences, around 6.8% occurring once. The CDR3 sequence is 14 residues long. The germline CDR1 and CDR2 sequences are MNHNS and SASEGT. Trimming at V came to 5 bases and at J to 6 bases, leaving 6 bases not matched to a gene. The material was PBMCs, obtained about 49 days after the first yellow fever vaccination. This clonotype was sampled from a man aged 18 to 29 who received the YFV17D yellow fever vaccine. The J gene is TRBJ2-2, the V gene TRBV6-1; 7 bases align to TRBD1. This CDR3 reads CASSTWTGAGELFF. The CDR3 coding sequence is TGTGCCAGCAGTACGTGGACAGGCGCCGGGGAGCTGTTTTTT.